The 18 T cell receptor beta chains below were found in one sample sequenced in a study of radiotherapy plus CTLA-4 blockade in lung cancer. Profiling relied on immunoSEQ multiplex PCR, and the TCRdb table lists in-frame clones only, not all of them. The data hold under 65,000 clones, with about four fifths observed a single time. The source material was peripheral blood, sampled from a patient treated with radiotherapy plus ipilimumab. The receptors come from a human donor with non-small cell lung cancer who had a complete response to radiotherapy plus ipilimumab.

The CDR3 here is CASSPPTPEHEQFF. The DNA for the CDR3 is TGTGCCAGCTCACCACCGACACCTGAGCATGAGCAGTTCTTC. The J gene is TRBJ2-1, the V gene TRBV18; D is ambiguous. Germline V gives CDR1 KGHSH, CDR2 LQKENI. The V gene lost 0 bases and the J gene lost 8 bases, with 11 bases spanning the gap. The CDR3 is made up of 14 amino acids.

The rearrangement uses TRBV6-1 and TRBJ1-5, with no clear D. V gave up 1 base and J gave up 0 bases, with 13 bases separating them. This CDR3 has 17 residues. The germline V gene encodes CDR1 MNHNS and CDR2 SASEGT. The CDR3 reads CASSEVRHLYSNQPQHF. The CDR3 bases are TGTGCCAGCAGTGAAGTTCGACACCTATATAGCAATCAGCCCCAGCATTTT.

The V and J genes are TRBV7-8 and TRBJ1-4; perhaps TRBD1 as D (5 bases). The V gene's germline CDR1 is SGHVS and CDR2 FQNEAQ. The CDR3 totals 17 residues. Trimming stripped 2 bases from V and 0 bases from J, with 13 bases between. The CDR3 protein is CASSLSPVTATNEKLFF. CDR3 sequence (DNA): TGTGCCAGCAGCTTATCCCCCGTGACAGCAACTAATGAAAAACTGTTTTTT. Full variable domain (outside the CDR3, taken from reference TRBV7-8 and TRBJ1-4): GAGVSQSPRYKVAKRGQDVALRCDPISGHVSLFWYQQALGQGPEFLTYFQNEAQLDKSGLPSDRFFAERPEGSVSTLKIQRTQQEDSAVYLCASSLSPVTATNEKLFFGSGTQLSVL.

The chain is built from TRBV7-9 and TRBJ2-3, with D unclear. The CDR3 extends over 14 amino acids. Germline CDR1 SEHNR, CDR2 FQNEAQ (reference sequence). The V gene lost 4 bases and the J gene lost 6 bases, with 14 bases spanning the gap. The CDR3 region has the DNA TGTGCCAGCAGCTCGAGAAATTTACAGGATACGCAGTATTTT. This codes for CASSSRNLQDTQYF.

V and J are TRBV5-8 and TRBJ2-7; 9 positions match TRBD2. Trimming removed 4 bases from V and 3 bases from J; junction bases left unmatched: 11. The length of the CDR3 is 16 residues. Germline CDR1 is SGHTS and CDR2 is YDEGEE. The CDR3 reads CASSPGPAGGIYEQYV. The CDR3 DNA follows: TGTGCCAGCAGCCCAGGGCCAGCGGGAGGAATCTACGAGCAGTACGTC.

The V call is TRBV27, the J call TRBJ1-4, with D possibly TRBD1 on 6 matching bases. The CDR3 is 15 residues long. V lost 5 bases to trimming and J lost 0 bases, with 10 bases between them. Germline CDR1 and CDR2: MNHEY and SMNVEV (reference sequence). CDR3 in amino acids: CASSPRGTTNEKLFF. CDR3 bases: TGTGCCAGCAGTCCCAGGGGTACAACTAATGAAAAACTGTTTTTT.

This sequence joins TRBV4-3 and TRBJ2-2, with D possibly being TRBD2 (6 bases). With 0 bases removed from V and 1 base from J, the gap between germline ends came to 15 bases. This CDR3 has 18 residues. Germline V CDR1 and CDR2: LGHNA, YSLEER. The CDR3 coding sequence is TGCGCCAGCAGCCAAGATCGGGGCTTTAGCGGGAACACCGGGGAGCTGTTTTTT. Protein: CASSQDRGFSGNTGELFF.

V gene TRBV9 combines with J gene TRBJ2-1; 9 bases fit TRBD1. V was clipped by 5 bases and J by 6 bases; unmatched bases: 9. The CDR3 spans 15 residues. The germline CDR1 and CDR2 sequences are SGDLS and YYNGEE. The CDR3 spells CASSQGQGGFNEQFF. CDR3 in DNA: TGTGCCAGCAGTCAGGGACAGGGTGGTTTCAATGAGCAGTTCTTC.

CDR3 protein: CAWRLLRATNEKLFF. CDR3 nucleotide sequence: TGTGCCTGGAGACTGCTCAGGGCAACTAATGAAAAACTGTTTTTT. The rearrangement joins TRBV30 to TRBJ1-4, with D possibly matching TRBD1 (5 bases). Trimming stripped 3 bases from V and 0 bases from J, with 11 bases between. The CDR3 loop spans 15 amino acids. The germline gives CDR1 GTSNPN, CDR2 SVGIG (reference sequence). Based on the CDR3 plus reference TRBV30 and TRBJ1-4, the full variable domain is SQTIHQWPATLVQPVGSPLSLECTVEGTSNPNLYWYRQAAGRGLQLLFYSVGIGQISSEVPQNLSASRPQDRQFILSSKKLLLSDSGFYLCAWRLLRATNEKLFFGSGTQLSVL.

This CDR3 is CASSPGGGNTGELFF. The CDR3 DNA reads TGTGCCAGCAGCCCGGGGGGGGGTAACACCGGGGAGCTGTTTTTT. The chain joins TRBV7-2 to TRBJ2-2; the match to TRBD2 covers 8 bases. CDR3 length: 15 amino acids. Germline trimming cut 5 bases from V and 2 bases from J; bases unmatched to any gene: 4. Germline V lookup: CDR1 SGHTA, CDR2 FQGNSA.

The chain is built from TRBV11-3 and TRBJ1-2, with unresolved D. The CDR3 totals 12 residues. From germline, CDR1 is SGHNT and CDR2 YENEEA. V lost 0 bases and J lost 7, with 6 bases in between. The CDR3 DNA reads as TGTGCCAGCAGCTTAGAACGGGGTGGCTACACCTTC. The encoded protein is CASSLERGGYTF.

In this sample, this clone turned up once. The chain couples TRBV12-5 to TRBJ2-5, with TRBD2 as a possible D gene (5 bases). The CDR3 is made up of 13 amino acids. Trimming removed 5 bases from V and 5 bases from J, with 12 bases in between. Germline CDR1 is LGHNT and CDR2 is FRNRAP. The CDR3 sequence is CASGPGETETQYF. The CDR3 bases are TGTGCTAGTGGTCCCGGGGAGACGGAGACCCAGTACTTC.

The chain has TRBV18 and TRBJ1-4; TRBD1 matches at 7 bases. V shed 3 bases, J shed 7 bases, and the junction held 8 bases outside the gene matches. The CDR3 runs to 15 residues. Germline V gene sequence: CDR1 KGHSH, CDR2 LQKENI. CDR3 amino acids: CASSPPEGAREKLFF. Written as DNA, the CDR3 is TGTGCCAGCTCACCCCCGGAGGGGGCGCGTGAAAAACTGTTTTTT.

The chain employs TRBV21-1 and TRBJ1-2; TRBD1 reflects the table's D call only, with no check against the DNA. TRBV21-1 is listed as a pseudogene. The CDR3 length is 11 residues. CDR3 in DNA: TGTGCCAGCTACAGCCCCTATGGCTACACCTTC. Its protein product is CASYSPYGYTF.

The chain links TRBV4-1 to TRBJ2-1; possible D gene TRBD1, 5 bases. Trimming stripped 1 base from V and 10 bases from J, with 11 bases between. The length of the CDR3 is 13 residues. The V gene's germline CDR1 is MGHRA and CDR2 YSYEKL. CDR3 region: CASSQVGAREQFF. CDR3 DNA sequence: TGCGCCAGCAGCCAAGTAGGGGCCCGGGAGCAGTTCTTC.

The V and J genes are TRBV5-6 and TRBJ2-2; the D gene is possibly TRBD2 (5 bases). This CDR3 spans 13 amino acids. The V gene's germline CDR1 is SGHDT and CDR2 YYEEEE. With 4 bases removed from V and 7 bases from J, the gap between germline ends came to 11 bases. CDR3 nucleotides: TGTGCCAGCAGCCCAACTAGGATCGGGGAGCTGTTTTTT. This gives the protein CASSPTRIGELFF.

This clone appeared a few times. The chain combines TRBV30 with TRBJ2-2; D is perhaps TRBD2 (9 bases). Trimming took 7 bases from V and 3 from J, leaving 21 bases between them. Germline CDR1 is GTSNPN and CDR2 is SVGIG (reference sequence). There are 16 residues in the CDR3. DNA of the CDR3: TGTGCCTCCCGCGGGGGGGACAGGACGTACACCGGGGAGCTGTTTTTT. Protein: CASRGGDRTYTGELFF.

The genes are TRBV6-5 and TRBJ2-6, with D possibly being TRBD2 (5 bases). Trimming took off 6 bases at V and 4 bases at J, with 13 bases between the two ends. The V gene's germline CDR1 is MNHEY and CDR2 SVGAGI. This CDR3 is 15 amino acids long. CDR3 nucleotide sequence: TGTGCCAGCAGGCCGACTACTGGGGGGGCCAACGTCCTGACTTTC. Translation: CASRPTTGGANVLTF.